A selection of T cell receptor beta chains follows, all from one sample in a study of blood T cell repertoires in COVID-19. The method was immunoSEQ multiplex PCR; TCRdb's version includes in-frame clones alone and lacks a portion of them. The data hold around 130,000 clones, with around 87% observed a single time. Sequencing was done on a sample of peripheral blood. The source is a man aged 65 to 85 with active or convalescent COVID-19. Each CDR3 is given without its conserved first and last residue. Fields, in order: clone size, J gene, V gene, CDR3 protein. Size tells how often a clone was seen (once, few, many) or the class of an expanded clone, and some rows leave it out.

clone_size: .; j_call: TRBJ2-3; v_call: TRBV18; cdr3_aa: ASSPSLAGSTDTQY
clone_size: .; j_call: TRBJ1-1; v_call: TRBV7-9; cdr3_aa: ASSLDQGRTEAF
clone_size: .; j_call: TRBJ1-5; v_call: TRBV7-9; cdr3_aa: ASRRRGAIKPQH
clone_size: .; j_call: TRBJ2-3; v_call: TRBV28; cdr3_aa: ASGWGGRDTQY
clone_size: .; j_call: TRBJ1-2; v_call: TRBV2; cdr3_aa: ASSGGQANYGYT
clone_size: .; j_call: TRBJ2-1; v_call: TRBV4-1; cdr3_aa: ASSQLVGGGINEQF
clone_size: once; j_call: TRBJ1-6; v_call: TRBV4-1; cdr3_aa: ASSPRGENSPLH
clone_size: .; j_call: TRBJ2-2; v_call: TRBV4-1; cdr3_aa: ASSHPGTSGKRPGELF
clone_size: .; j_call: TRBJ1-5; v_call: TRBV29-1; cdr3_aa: SASGGTGNQPQH
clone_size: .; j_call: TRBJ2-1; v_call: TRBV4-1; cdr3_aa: ASSQGGLAGNEQF
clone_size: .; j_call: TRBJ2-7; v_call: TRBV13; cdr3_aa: ASRHMRDYSYEQY
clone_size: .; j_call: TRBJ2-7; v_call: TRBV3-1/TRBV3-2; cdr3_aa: ASSLSGNGAYEQY
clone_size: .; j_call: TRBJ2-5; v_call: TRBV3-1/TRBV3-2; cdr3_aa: ASSQAEEEETQY
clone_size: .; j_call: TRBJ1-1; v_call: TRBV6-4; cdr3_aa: ASSDAAGENTEAF
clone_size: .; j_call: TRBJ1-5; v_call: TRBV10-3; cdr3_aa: ASAGTGTAVAQH
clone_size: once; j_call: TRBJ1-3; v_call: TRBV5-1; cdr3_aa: ASSLDSLPGNTIY
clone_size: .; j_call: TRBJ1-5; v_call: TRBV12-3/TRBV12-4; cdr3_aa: ASNTGSNQPQH
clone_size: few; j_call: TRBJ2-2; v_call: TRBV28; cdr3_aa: ASSYLTSGGQGGELF
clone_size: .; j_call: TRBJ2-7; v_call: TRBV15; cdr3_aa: ATSTRLAGDSYEQY
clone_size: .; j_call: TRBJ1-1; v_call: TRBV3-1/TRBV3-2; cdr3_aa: ASSQDLQAEAF
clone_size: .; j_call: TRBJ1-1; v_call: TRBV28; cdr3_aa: ASSSILTGGEAF
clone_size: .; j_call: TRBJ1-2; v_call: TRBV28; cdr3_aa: ASSAPDRERGYT
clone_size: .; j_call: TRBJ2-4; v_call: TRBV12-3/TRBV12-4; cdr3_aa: ASSYDRTGTKY
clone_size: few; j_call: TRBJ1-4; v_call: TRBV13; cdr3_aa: ASSLEGQNEKLF
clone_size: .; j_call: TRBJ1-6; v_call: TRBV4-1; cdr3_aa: ASSQDWAGGSNSPLH
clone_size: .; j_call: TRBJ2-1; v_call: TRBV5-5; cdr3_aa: ASSYSGGIYNEQF
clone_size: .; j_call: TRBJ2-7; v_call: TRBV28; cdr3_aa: ASSPPGASYEQY
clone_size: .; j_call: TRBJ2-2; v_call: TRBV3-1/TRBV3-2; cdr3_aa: ASSPGGELF
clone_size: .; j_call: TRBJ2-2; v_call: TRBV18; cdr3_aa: ASSPNRAGELF
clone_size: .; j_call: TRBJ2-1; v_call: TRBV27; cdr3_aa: ASSLSTAGSEQF
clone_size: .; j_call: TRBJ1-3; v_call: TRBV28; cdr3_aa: ASSLPSGGNSGNTIY
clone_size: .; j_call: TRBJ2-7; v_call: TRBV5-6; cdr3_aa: ASSLGGLEQY
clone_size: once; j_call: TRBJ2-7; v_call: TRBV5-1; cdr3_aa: ASSLVDSYEQY
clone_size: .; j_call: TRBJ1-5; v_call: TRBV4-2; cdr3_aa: ASSQGLTNQPQH
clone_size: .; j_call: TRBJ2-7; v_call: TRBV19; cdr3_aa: ASKEGQGRFHEQY
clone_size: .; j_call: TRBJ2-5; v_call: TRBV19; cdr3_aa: ASSINQGRETQY
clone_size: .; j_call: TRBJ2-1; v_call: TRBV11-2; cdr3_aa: ASSETPSGRSYNEQF
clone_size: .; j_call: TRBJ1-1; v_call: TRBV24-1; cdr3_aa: ATRDLRGEAF
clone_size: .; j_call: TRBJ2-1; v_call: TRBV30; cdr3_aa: AWGGQTSYNEQF
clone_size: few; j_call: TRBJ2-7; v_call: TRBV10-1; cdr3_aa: ASGVRLAGSSYEQY
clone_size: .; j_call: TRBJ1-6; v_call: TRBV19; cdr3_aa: ASNRGNYNSPLH
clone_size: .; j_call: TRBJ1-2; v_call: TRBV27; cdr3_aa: ASSLSTKTYEDYGYT
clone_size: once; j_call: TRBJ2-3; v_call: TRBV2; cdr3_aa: ASSGTSGKASTDTQY
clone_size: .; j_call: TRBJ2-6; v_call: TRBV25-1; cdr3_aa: ASSDLGAAKLT
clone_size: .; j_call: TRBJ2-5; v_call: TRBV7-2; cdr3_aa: ASTGTGWETQY
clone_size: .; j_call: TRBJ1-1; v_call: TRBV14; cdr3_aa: ASSQVAGTSTEAF
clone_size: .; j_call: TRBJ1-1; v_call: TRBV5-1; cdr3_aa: ASSPGPNTEAF